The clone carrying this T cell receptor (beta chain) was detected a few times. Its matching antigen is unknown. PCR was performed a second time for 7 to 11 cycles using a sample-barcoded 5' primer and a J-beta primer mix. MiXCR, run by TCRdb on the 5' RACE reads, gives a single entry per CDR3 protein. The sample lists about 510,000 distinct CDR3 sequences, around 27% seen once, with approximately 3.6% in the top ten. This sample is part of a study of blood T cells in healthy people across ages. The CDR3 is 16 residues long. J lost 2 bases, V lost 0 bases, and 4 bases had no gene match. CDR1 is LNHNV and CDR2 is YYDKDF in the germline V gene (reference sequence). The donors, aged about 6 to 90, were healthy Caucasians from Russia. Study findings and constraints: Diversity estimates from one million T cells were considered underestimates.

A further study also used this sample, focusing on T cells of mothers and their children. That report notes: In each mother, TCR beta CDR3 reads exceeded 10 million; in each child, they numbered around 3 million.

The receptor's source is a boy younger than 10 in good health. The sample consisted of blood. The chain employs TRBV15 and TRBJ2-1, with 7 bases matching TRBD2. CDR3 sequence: CATSRELAGAYNEQFF. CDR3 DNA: TGTGCCACCAGCAGAGAGCTCGCGGGGGCCTACAATGAGCAGTTCTTC.